One sample yielded the 15 T cell receptor beta chains listed below, sequenced in a study of CD8+CD57+ T cells in acquired aplastic anemia. Genomic DNA served as template for TCR beta VDJ and CDR3 profiling. TCRdb reprocessed the reads via MiXCR and lists one record per CDR3 protein. The sample includes about 180,000 distinct CDR3 sequences, less than 50% of them seen just once. All sequencing subjects had displayed CD8+CD57+ cell expansion on flow cytometry. Sequencing was performed on sorted CD4+, CD8+, or CD8+CD57+ T cells (not recorded which) from PBMCs. All receptors come from a human donor with aplastic anemia.

V is TRBV2 and J is TRBJ1-2; 10 nucleotides match TRBD1. The ends lost 7 bases at V and 7 bases at J; junction bases unmatched: 9. This CDR3 comprises 14 residues. Germline assignment: CDR1 SNHLY and CDR2 FYNNEI. Here the CDR3 reads CASKLRQGAAGYTF. The CDR3 DNA is TGTGCCAGCAAGCTCAGACAGGGGGCGGCTGGCTACACCTTC. The variable domain in full, completed from reference TRBV2 and TRBJ1-2, reads EPEVTQTPSHQVTQMGQEVILRCVPISNHLYFYWYRQILGQKVEFLVSFYNNEISEKSEIFDDQFSVERPDGSNFTLKIRSTKLEDSAMYFCASKLRQGAAGYTFGSGTRLTVV.

V is TRBV29-1 and J is TRBJ1-1; D remains ambiguous. CDR3 length equals 13 residues. V was clipped by 4 bases and J by 1 base, with 10 bases between them. Per germline, CDR1 SQVTM and CDR2 ANQGSEA. The CDR3, as DNA: TGCAGCGTTGGTCGGTTGGGGAACACTGAAGCTTTCTTT. As protein: CSVGRLGNTEAFF.

By share of the sample, this clonotype is medium-sized. A read error may produce the germline difference seen at one junction end. This chain joins TRBV7-7 and TRBJ1-5, with unresolved D. The CDR3 covers 11 residues. Germline V gives CDR1 SSHAT, CDR2 FNYEAQ (reference sequence). CDR3 nucleotides: TGTGCTAGCAGCCTAATACCGCCCCAGCATTTT. Translated, it gives CASSLIPPQHF.

The chain links TRBV2 to TRBJ2-5, with D perhaps matching TRBD1 (6 bases). V was shortened by 6 bases and J by 2 bases, with 19 bases between the two germline ends. Germline-derived CDR1 and CDR2 are SNHLY and FYNNEI. The CDR3 is 16 amino acids. The CDR3 DNA reads as TGTGCCAGCAGAATGGGGGCGCGAAGAGGGCAAGAGACCCAGTACTTC. Its translation: CASRMGARRGQETQYF.

The sample holds a few counts of this clonotype. The chain combines TRBV15 with TRBJ1-4, with D possibly TRBD1 on 5 matching bases. Germline V gives CDR1 LNHNV, CDR2 YYDKDF (reference sequence). The CDR3 is 15 amino acids. V was trimmed by 4 bases and J by 3 bases, leaving 12 bases between them. CDR3: CATSTADRANEKLFF. CDR3 bases: TGTGCCACCAGCACAGCCGACAGAGCTAATGAAAAACTGTTTTTT.

The chain carries TRBV5-1 and TRBJ1-4; D not resolved. Germline CDR1 and CDR2: SGHRS and YFSETQ. CDR3 length: 14 residues. Trimming took 2 bases from V and 5 from J, leaving 10 bases between them. The CDR3 reads CASSFSPGNEKLFF. The CDR3 DNA follows: TGCGCCAGCAGCTTCTCTCCTGGCAATGAAAAACTGTTTTTT. The full variable domain, its missing parts supplied by reference TRBV5-1 and TRBJ1-4, is KAGVTQTPRYLIKTRGQQVTLSCSPISGHRSVSWYQQTPGQGLQFLFEYFSETQRNKGNFPGRFSGRQFSNSRSEMNVSTLELGDSALYLCASSFSPGNEKLFFGSGTQLSVL.

The chain uses TRBV18 and TRBJ2-5; D is undetermined. Germline CDR1 reads KGHSH; CDR2 reads LQKENI. The CDR3 sequence is 13 residues long. The germline V and J ends were trimmed by 5 bases and 3 bases, with 10 bases remaining between them. Written as DNA, the CDR3 is TGTGCCAGCTCATCTAACAGTGAAGAGACCCAGTACTTC. Its protein is CASSSNSEETQYF.

The J gene is TRBJ2-5, the V gene TRBV19; tentatively, D is TRBD1 or TRBD2 (7 bases each). The V end was cut by 3 bases, the J end by 4 bases, with 18 bases between. The CDR3 totals 16 residues. Per the germline V gene, CDR1 is LNHDA and CDR2 is SQIVND (reference sequence). The chain's CDR3 is CASSIGGRGLGETQYF. CDR3 DNA: TGTGCCAGTAGTATCGGTGGGAGGGGGCTGGGAGAGACCCAGTACTTC.

The chain uses TRBV7-6 and TRBJ2-7; 13 nucleotides line up with TRBD2. From germline, CDR1 is SGHVS and CDR2 FNYEAQ. CDR3 length equals 13 residues. V was clipped by 6 bases and J by 7 bases; unmatched bases: 3. The CDR3 region is CASSGLAGEEQYF. CDR3 in DNA: TGTGCCAGCAGTGGACTAGCGGGGGAGGAGCAGTACTTC.

This chain uses TRBV29-1 with TRBJ1-5; D remains ambiguous. In germline, CDR1 is SQVTM, CDR2 ANQGSEA. V was cut by 4 bases and J by 0 bases, with 4 bases left in between. The CDR3 spans 12 residues. The DNA of the CDR3 is TGCAGCGTTGGGGATAGCAATCAGCCCCAGCATTTT. Its protein is CSVGDSNQPQHF.

This clonotype was seen at least ten times. The chain combines TRBV5-1 with TRBJ2-1; 8 bases fit TRBD2. CDR3 length: 13 amino acids. Unmatched junction bases numbered 2, after V lost 1 base and J lost 8 bases. Germline CDR1 is SGHRS and CDR2 is YFSETQ. In DNA form, the CDR3 reads TGCGCCAGCAGCTTGAGCGGGGGTTATGAGCAGTTCTTC. This gives the protein CASSLSGGYEQFF.

This clonotype was observed many times. The rearrangement links TRBV20-1 to TRBJ1-1, with D possibly being TRBD1 (5 bases). Looked up from germline, CDR1 is DFQATT and CDR2 is SNEGSKA (reference sequence). Trimming cost V 3 bases and J 7 bases, with 21 bases left between them. The CDR3 spans 15 residues. Written as DNA, the CDR3 is TGCAGTGCTAGGGGTCAAGTAGGGGACCTCATTGAAGCTTTCTTT. The encoded protein is CSARGQVGDLIEAFF.

The chain recombines TRBV6-1 with TRBJ1-4, with D perhaps matching TRBD1 (5 bases). This CDR3 comprises 16 residues. The ends were cut back, 6 bases at V and 8 bases at J, with 22 bases in the middle. Germline V gene sequence: CDR1 MNHNS, CDR2 SASEGT. The CDR3 coding sequence is TGTGCCAGCAGCCTTCCGGGGACCCGTGCTGGGGAAAAACTGTTTTTT. Translation: CASSLPGTRAGEKLFF.

This sequence joins TRBV7-2 and TRBJ2-7; 7 bases match TRBD1. The CDR3 sequence is 15 residues long. The germline V gene encodes CDR1 SGHTA and CDR2 FQGNSA. After removal of 5 bases from V and 2 bases from J, the junction contained 9 bases not matched to a gene. The CDR3 loop is CASSQGVASTYEQYF. The DNA of the CDR3 is TGTGCCAGCAGCCAGGGGGTAGCTAGCACCTACGAGCAGTACTTC.

This clonotype was seen at least ten times. The chain combines TRBV7-2 with TRBJ1-1; the D is unclear. The ends were cut back, 5 bases at V and 5 bases at J, with 12 bases in the middle. The CDR3 is made up of 13 amino acids. Germline CDR1 is SGHTA and CDR2 is FQGNSA. For the CDR3, the DNA is TGTGCCAGCAGCCCCGCAAGGAGGACTGAAGCTTTCTTT. Protein: CASSPARRTEAFF. Full variable domain (remainder filled in from reference TRBV7-2 and TRBJ1-1): GAGVSQSPSNKVTEKGKDVELRCDPISGHTALYWYRQSLGQGLEFLIYFQGNSAPDKSGLPSDRFSAERTGGSVSTLTIQRTQQEDSAVYLCASSPARRTEAFFGQGTRLTVV.